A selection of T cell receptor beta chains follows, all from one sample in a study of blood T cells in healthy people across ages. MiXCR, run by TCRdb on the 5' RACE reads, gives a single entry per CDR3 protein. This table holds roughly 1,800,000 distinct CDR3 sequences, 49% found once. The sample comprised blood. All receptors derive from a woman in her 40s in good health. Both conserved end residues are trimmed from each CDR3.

CDR3 protein: ASIATSGAHYEQY
CDR3 length: 13
V gene: TRBV7-8
J gene: NA

CDR3 protein: AGGEIQETQY
CDR3 length: 10
V gene: TRBV25-1
J gene: TRBJ2-5

CDR3 protein: ASRDRVEGEQY
CDR3 length: 11
V gene: TRBV6-2/TRBV6-3
J gene: NA

CDR3 protein: ATRDWGLGEQF
CDR3 length: 11
V gene: TRBV24-1
J gene: TRBJ2-1

CDR3 protein: ATSTGHFPLQF
CDR3 length: 11
V gene: TRBV15
J gene: TRBJ2-1

CDR3 protein: ASSPGDSYEQY
CDR3 length: 11
V gene: TRBV5-1
J gene: TRBJ2-7

CDR3 protein: ASSQGQGWSEAF
CDR3 length: 12
V gene: TRBV3-1
J gene: TRBJ1-1

CDR3 protein: ASRQDRVSTEAF
CDR3 length: 12
V gene: TRBV12-3/TRBV12-4
J gene: TRBJ1-1

CDR3 protein: ASSLELDTYQETQY
CDR3 length: 14
V gene: TRBV5-6
J gene: TRBJ2-5

CDR3 protein: ASRRGRETQY
CDR3 length: 10
V gene: TRBV12-3/TRBV12-4
J gene: TRBJ2-5

CDR3 protein: ASPIGLSGNEQF
CDR3 length: 12
V gene: TRBV7-2
J gene: TRBJ2-1

CDR3 protein: ASSGSGTLYFEQY
CDR3 length: 13
V gene: TRBV2
J gene: TRBJ2-5